A selection of T cell receptor beta chains follows, all from one sample in a study of CD8 T cells in ankylosing spondylitis. From the 5' RACE reads, TCRdb called clonotypes with MiXCR, one entry per CDR3 protein. The data hold roughly 250,000 distinct CDR3 sequences, with around 7.8% observed a single time. The sample comprised blood, either unsorted or a sorted T cell fraction (not recorded which). The receptors were gathered from a male donor with ankylosing spondylitis or in good health (not recorded which). The CDR3 runs from the conserved cysteine through the conserved F or W. The D gene is left open where the match is weak. Some rows have no size entry. The others give once, few or many, or a class for an expanded clone.

J: TRBJ2-1; V: TRBV5-1; size: -; D: TRBD2; DNA: TGCGCCAGCAGCCGGACTAGCGGGGGGGATGAGCAGTTCTTC; CDR3: CASSRTSGGDEQFF
J: TRBJ1-4; V: TRBV6-1; size: few; D: -; DNA: TGTGCCAGCAGTAGAGCGTCCAATGAAAAACTGTTTTTT; CDR3: CASSRASNEKLFF
J: TRBJ1-5; V: TRBV30; size: -; D: -; DNA: TGTGCCTGGAGTATAGGGCACGGTCAGCCCCAGCATTTT; CDR3: CAWSIGHGQPQHF
J: TRBJ2-7; V: TRBV20-1; size: -; D: -; DNA: TGCAGTGCTAGAATAACTGGGGCGGGTTACTCCTACGAGCAGTACTTC; CDR3: CSARITGAGYSYEQYF
J: TRBJ2-2; V: TRBV29-1; size: few; D: TRBD1; DNA: TGCAGCGTTGAAGACCGGACAGGGTTCGACACCGGGGAGCTGTTTTTT; CDR3: CSVEDRTGFDTGELFF
J: TRBJ1-4; V: TRBV6-1; size: few; D: -; DNA: TGTGCCACCCAGCAGGGTTGGGGCCGGGGTGAAAAACTGTTTTTT; CDR3: CATQQGWGRGEKLFF
J: TRBJ1-4; V: TRBV7-2; size: -; D: -; DNA: TGTGCCAGCAGCTTAAGCAGGGGCACTAATGAAAAACTGTTTTTT; CDR3: CASSLSRGTNEKLFF
J: TRBJ2-2; V: TRBV15; size: many; D: -; DNA: TGTGCCACCAGCGGTCGACTGCTTCTGGGGGAGCTGTTTTTT; CDR3: CATSGRLLLGELFF
J: TRBJ2-3; V: TRBV29-1; size: many; D: -; DNA: TGCAGCGTTCCCCAGATCCAGGAGGGGTGGGATACGCAGTATTTT; CDR3: CSVPQIQEGWDTQYF
J: TRBJ2-3; V: TRBV20-1; size: medium-sized; D: TRBD2; DNA: TGCAGTGCTAGAGACGTTCTAGCGGGGGAGACAGATACGCAGTATTTT; CDR3: CSARDVLAGETDTQYF
J: TRBJ2-2; V: TRBV20-1; size: many; D: -; DNA: TGCAGTGCTAGAGATAATCGCCAGCGCGGCGACACCGGGGAGCTGTTTTTT; CDR3: CSARDNRQRGDTGELFF
J: TRBJ1-1; V: TRBV20-1; size: many; D: -; DNA: TGCAGTGCTAGAGAACGCGGACTGGGATCCGAAGCTTTCTTT; CDR3: CSARERGLGSEAFF
J: TRBJ1-6; V: TRBV27; size: -; D: -; DNA: TGTGCCAGCAGTTTTTCGTACCCAGATTCACCCCTCCACTTT; CDR3: CASSFSYPDSPLHF
J: TRBJ2-1; V: TRBV9; size: many; D: TRBD2; DNA: TGTGCCAGCAGCGCAAGACTAGCGGGGGACTACAATGAGCAGTTCTTC; CDR3: CASSARLAGDYNEQFF
J: TRBJ1-1; V: TRBV6-6; size: -; D: -; DNA: TGTGCCAGCAGTTCCCATTACACTGAAGCTTTCTTT; CDR3: CASSSHYTEAFF
J: TRBJ1-2; V: TRBV12-3/TRBV12-4; size: many; D: -; DNA: TGTGCCAGCAGTCAGACAGTCTATGGCTACACCTTC; CDR3: CASSQTVYGYTF
J: TRBJ1-5; V: TRBV5-6; size: many; D: -; DNA: TGTGCCAGCAGCTTGGACCGGGGCGCCAGTCAGCCCCAGCATTTT; CDR3: CASSLDRGASQPQHF
J: TRBJ1-1; V: TRBV20-1; size: many; D: -; DNA: TGCAGTGCTAGTCTTCGGGAATCTGAAGCTTTCTTT; CDR3: CSASLRESEAFF
J: TRBJ2-7; V: TRBV27; size: many; D: -; DNA: TGTGCCAGCAGGAGCCGGGACCAATCCTACGAGCAGTACTTC; CDR3: CASRSRDQSYEQYF
J: TRBJ1-1; V: TRBV28; size: many; D: TRBD1; DNA: TGTGCCAGCAGTTTAACTGTGGCAGGGGGTCAGAACACTGAAGCTTTCTTT; CDR3: CASSLTVAGGQNTEAFF
J: TRBJ2-1; V: TRBV7-3; size: -; D: -; DNA: TGTGCCAGCACTCTTCAGGCACCCAATGAGCAGTTCTTC; CDR3: CASTLQAPNEQFF
J: TRBJ2-7; V: TRBV18; size: many; D: TRBD1; DNA: TGTGCCAGCTCACCTCAGGGGGTGGCCTACGAGCAGTACTTC; CDR3: CASSPQGVAYEQYF
J: TRBJ2-4; V: TRBV11-2; size: many; D: -; DNA: TGTGCCAGCAGCTCCCCAGACAGGCCCAGGGCCAAAAACATTCAGTACTTC; CDR3: CASSSPDRPRAKNIQYF
J: TRBJ1-3; V: TRBV12-3/TRBV12-4; size: many; D: -; DNA: TGTGCAGCCCCCGACACCAGCTCTGGAAACACCATATATTTT; CDR3: CAAPDTSSGNTIYF
J: TRBJ2-2; V: TRBV20-1; size: many; D: -; DNA: TGCAGTGCTAGAGATGGCCCTGGGGCCAACACCGGGGAGCTGTTTTTT; CDR3: CSARDGPGANTGELFF
J: TRBJ1-2; V: TRBV4-2; size: many; D: -; DNA: TGTGCCAGCAGCCAAGAGGGAGGGAACTATGGCTACACCTTC; CDR3: CASSQEGGNYGYTF
J: TRBJ2-4; V: TRBV5-1; size: many; D: TRBD1; DNA: TGCGCCAGCAGCTATAAACAGGGGCCCAAAAACATTCAGTACTTC; CDR3: CASSYKQGPKNIQYF
J: TRBJ2-2; V: TRBV5-1; size: few; D: -; DNA: TGCGCCAGCAGCGAACAGGGCCGGAACACCGGGGAGCTGTTTTTT; CDR3: CASSEQGRNTGELFF
J: TRBJ2-1; V: TRBV20-1; size: -; D: -; DNA: TGCAGTGCTAATTCATTCACTAGCAGCAACTACAATGAGCAGTTCTTC; CDR3: CSANSFTSSNYNEQFF
J: TRBJ2-1; V: TRBV20-1; size: many; D: -; DNA: TGCAGTGCCCCCAGGGGGGTTGAGCAGTTCTTC; CDR3: CSAPRGVEQFF
J: TRBJ2-3; V: TRBV5-1; size: many; D: TRBD1; DNA: TGCGCCAGCAGCTCCGGGACAGCCCTCGGCGATACGCAGTATTTT; CDR3: CASSSGTALGDTQYF
J: TRBJ2-1; V: TRBV18; size: few; D: -; DNA: TGTGCCAGCACCCACGGGCAGTACAATGAGCAGTTCTTC; CDR3: CASTHGQYNEQFF
J: TRBJ2-1; V: TRBV7-8; size: many; D: -; DNA: TGTGCCAGCAGCTTGTCAGGGGCAGGGTCCTACAATGAGCAGTTCTTC; CDR3: CASSLSGAGSYNEQFF
J: TRBJ1-4; V: TRBV3-1; size: many; D: -; DNA: TGTGCCAGCAGCAGGACCGAAAAACTGTTTTTT; CDR3: CASSRTEKLFF
J: TRBJ1-2; V: TRBV29-1; size: many; D: TRBD1; DNA: TGCAGCGTTGAGGACAGGGTAGACGAGGGCTACACCTTC; CDR3: CSVEDRVDEGYTF
J: TRBJ1-2; V: TRBV12-3/TRBV12-4; size: many; D: -; DNA: TGTGCCAGCAGTCTAACAGGAATACCTGGCTACACCTTC; CDR3: CASSLTGIPGYTF
J: TRBJ2-7; V: TRBV12-3/TRBV12-4; size: many; D: -; DNA: TGTGCCAGCAGCCCAAGGCAGGGCTACGAGCAGTACTTC; CDR3: CASSPRQGYEQYF
J: TRBJ1-2; V: TRBV9; size: many; D: -; DNA: TGTGCCAGCAGCGTAGGCCAGGGAGTCTATGGCTACACCTTC; CDR3: CASSVGQGVYGYTF
J: TRBJ1-2; V: TRBV6-1; size: many; D: -; DNA: TGTGCCAGCAGGACGGACGAGAACTATGGCTACACCTTC; CDR3: CASRTDENYGYTF